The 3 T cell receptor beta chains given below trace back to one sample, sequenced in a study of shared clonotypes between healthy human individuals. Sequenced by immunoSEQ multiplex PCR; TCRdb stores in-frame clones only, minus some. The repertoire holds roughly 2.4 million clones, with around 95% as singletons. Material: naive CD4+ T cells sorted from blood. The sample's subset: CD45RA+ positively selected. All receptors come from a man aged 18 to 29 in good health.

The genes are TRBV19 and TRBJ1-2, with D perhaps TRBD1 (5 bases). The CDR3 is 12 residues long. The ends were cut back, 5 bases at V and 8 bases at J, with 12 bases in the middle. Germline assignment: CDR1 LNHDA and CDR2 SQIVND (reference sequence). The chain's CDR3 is CASSHTKGGYTF. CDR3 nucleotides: TGTGCCAGTAGTCATACCAAGGGGGGCTACACCTTC.

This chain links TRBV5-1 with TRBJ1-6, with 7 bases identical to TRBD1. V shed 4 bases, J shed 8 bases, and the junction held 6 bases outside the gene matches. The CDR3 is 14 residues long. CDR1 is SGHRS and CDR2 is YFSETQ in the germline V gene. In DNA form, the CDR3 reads TGCGCCAGCAGCCGGGACAGCGAATATTCACCCCTCCACTTT. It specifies CASSRDSEYSPLHF.

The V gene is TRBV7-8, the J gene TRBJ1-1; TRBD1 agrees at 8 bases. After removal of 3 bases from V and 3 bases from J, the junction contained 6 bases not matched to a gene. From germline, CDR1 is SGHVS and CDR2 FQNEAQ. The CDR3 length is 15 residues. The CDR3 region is CASSFLDRGDTEAFF. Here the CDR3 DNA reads TGTGCCAGCAGCTTTTTAGACAGGGGTGACACTGAAGCTTTCTTT. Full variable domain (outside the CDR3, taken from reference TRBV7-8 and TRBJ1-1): GAGVSQSPRYKVAKRGQDVALRCDPISGHVSLFWYQQALGQGPEFLTYFQNEAQLDKSGLPSDRFFAERPEGSVSTLKIQRTQQEDSAVYLCASSFLDRGDTEAFFGQGTRLTVV.